This is a list of T cell receptor beta chains from one sample in a study of spatial heterogeneity in lung cancer. TCRdb itself ran the 5' RACE reads through MiXCR, one entry per CDR3 protein. The sample shows about 23,000 distinct CDR3 sequences, around 9.6% of them seen only once. The sample in question was PBMCs, obtained at follow-up. The source is a male donor with early-stage non-small cell lung cancer. Both conserved end residues are part of each CDR3. D genes are given only for firm matches. For some rows the clone size is stated as once, few or many, or as a class when expanded; others skip it.

clone_size	v_call	j_call	d_call	cdr3_nt	cdr3_aa
few	TRBV9	TRBJ1-2	.	TGTGCCAGCAGCGTAGGGGGGTGGAAGGATTTCAATAACTATGGCTACACCTTC	CASSVGGWKDFNNYGYTF
few	TRBV6-2/TRBV6-3	TRBJ1-5	.	TGTGCCAGCAGGGCTCGAGGGGTTTATAGCAATCAGCCCCAGCATTTT	CASRARGVYSNQPQHF
medium-sized	TRBV13	TRBJ2-5	.	TGTGCCAGCAGCCGCCGGCGGGAAGAGACCCAGTACTTC	CASSRRREETQYF
few	TRBV2	TRBJ1-6	TRBD1	TGTGCCAGCAGTGATTGGGACAGAGATTCACCCCTCCACTTT	CASSDWDRDSPLHF
few	TRBV15	TRBJ2-1	TRBD1	TGTGCCACCAGCAGAGAGGGACAGGTGGGCAATGAGCAGTTCTTC	CATSREGQVGNEQFF
.	TRBV24-1	TRBJ2-4	TRBD1	TGTGCCACCAGTGAGCAACAGGGGGGCATTCAGTACTTC	CATSEQQGGIQYF
few	TRBV4-3	TRBJ1-2	TRBD1	TGCGCCAGCAGTAGCGGGGTTCCAGGGGGTAGCTATGGCTACACCTTC	CASSSGVPGGSYGYTF
many	TRBV11-2	TRBJ2-7	.	TGTGCCAGCAGCTTGCTAGGGACCACCTACGAGCAGTACTTC	CASSLLGTTYEQYF
.	TRBV28	TRBJ1-6	.	TGTGCCAGCAGTCCCCCGGGCTCACCTTCACCCCTCCACTTT	CASSPPGSPSPLHF
.	TRBV28	TRBJ2-2	.	TGTGCCAGCAGTTCAGGGGGGTCAGCGAACACCGGGGAGCTGTTTTTT	CASSSGGSANTGELFF
few	TRBV7-2	TRBJ2-1	.	TGTGCCAGCAGCTTCGGAGGGTTCAGAATGATAGAGCAGTTCTTC	CASSFGGFRMIEQFF
many	TRBV5-1	TRBJ2-2	.	TGCGCCAGCAGCCCTGGACTGGGGGCGAACACCGGGGAGCTGTTTTTT	CASSPGLGANTGELFF
few	TRBV12-3/TRBV12-4	TRBJ2-1	TRBD2	TGTGCCAGCAGTCCGGGACTACCGACTCAGTTCTTC	CASSPGLPTQFF
.	TRBV14	TRBJ2-3	.	TGTGCCAGCAGCCGGAGGGGCATCGGGACAGATACGCAGTATTTT	CASSRRGIGTDTQYF
many	TRBV20-1	TRBJ1-1	.	TGCAGTGCTGCCGGGAGCTCGAACACTGAAGCTTTCTTT	CSAAGSSNTEAFF
many	TRBV3-1	TRBJ2-7	.	TGTGCCAGCAGCCAACGCTACGAGCAGTACTTC	CASSQRYEQYF
few	TRBV5-1	TRBJ2-3	.	TGCGCCAGCAGCTTGGGGGCACAGGGTGACACAGATACGCAGTATTTT	CASSLGAQGDTDTQYF
many	TRBV28	TRBJ1-5	TRBD1	TGTGCCAGCCAGTCTTCCGGGACAGGGGTGGATCAGCCCCAGCATTTT	CASQSSGTGVDQPQHF
many	TRBV4-3	TRBJ1-1	.	TGCGCCAGCAGCCGTACGACAGTGAACACTGAAGCTTTCTTT	CASSRTTVNTEAFF
many	TRBV5-4	TRBJ1-2	.	TGTGCCAGCAGCTTTGCTCGGTCCGGTGGAACAGGCTACACCTTC	CASSFARSGGTGYTF
many	TRBV11-2	TRBJ2-2	.	TGTGCCAGCAGCACAGACGCGGTTCGGGTGGAGCTGTTTTTT	CASSTDAVRVELFF
.	TRBV28	TRBJ2-2	.	TGTGCCAGCAGATTTGGGTTGGGATGGCCGAACACCGGGGAGCTGTTTTTT	CASRFGLGWPNTGELFF
many	TRBV10-3	TRBJ1-6	TRBD1	TGTGCCATCAGTGAGCACTGGACAGGGGGCCTTAATTCACCCCTCCACTTT	CAISEHWTGGLNSPLHF
.	TRBV7-2	TRBJ2-4	.	TGTGCCAGCAGCTTAGCAGGGCTGAACATTCAGTACTTC	CASSLAGLNIQYF
.	TRBV29-1	TRBJ1-3	.	TGCAGCGTTGGGGCAGGGCACGGAAACACCATATATTTT	CSVGAGHGNTIYF
many	TRBV6-5	TRBJ2-3	TRBD1	TGTGCCAGCAGCCCTCCCCAAGGACAGGGGGCGCGAGATACGCAGTATTTT	CASSPPQGQGARDTQYF
many	TRBV20-1	TRBJ2-7	TRBD1	TGCAGTGCCACACGGACAGGAACCTACGAGCAGTACTTC	CSATRTGTYEQYF
few	TRBV6-1	TRBJ2-7	TRBD1	TGTGCCAGCAGGGGGGACAGGTCCTCCTACGAGCAGTACTTC	CASRGDRSSYEQYF
many	TRBV7-2	TRBJ2-1	.	TGTGCCAGCAGCTTAATAAATGAGCAGTTCTTC	CASSLINEQFF
.	TRBV14	TRBJ1-4	.	TGTGCCAGCAGCCAAGTGGGAGCAACTAATGAAAAACTGTTTTTT	CASSQVGATNEKLFF
few	TRBV4-2	TRBJ2-5	.	TGTGCCAGCAGCCAAGGCTCAGCCGATCAAGAGACCCAGTACTTC	CASSQGSADQETQYF
few	TRBV2	TRBJ2-7	.	TGTGCCAGCAAAGAAGGAACGGAGCCTGGCGAGCAGTACTTC	CASKEGTEPGEQYF
many	TRBV12-3/TRBV12-4	TRBJ2-1	TRBD2	TGTGCCAGCAGGCGGACTAGCGGGGGTTCCAATGAGCAGTTCTTC	CASRRTSGGSNEQFF
many	TRBV12-3/TRBV12-4	TRBJ1-5	.	TGTGCCAGCAGAATAGACGGAATCTATAGCAATCAGCCCCAGCATTTT	CASRIDGIYSNQPQHF
many	TRBV27	TRBJ1-1	.	TGTGCCAGCAGTTCCCCACCCTTCGAAGCTTTCTTT	CASSSPPFEAFF
.	TRBV28	TRBJ2-3	.	TGTGCCAGCAGTTTACCTCCCCCTCAACAAAGCACAGATACGCAGTATTTT	CASSLPPPQQSTDTQYF
many	TRBV5-6	TRBJ2-6	TRBD1	TGTGCCAGCAGCGGGGGACAGGGCTCTGGGGCCAACGTCCTGACTTTC	CASSGGQGSGANVLTF
.	TRBV4-3	TRBJ2-7	.	TGCGCCAGCAGCCGAAAAATCGGGACACAACTCGAATCCTACGAGCAGTACTTC	CASSRKIGTQLESYEQYF